This T cell receptor (beta chain) was obtained from a study of blood T cell repertoires in COVID-19. Study-wide background: Samples representing acute and convalescent COVID-19 were sourced from the United States, Italy and Spain. Nucleic acid was either cDNA or gDNA, and it came from T cells, B-cell-depleted T cells, or PBMCs.

V was clipped by 6 bases and J by 7 bases; unmatched bases: 6. CDR1 MNHEY and CDR2 SMNVEV come from the germline V gene (reference sequence). This CDR3 comprises 15 residues. Original processing methods: Researchers report that nucleated cell counts were estimated from reference gene primer amplification. Assay: immunoSEQ multiplex PCR; the TCRdb copy retains only in-frame clones and omits some. That table gives V, J and clone size, and the DNA gave D and trimming. In the table there are roughly 67,000 clones, around 84% of which are singletons. The receptor was derived from a man between 45 and 60 years old with acute or convalescent COVID-19. This chain uses TRBV27 with TRBJ2-2; 12 bases fit TRBD1. The sequencing input was peripheral blood. CDR3 in amino acids: CASRPGTGGSGELFF. CDR3 nucleotide sequence: TGTGCCAGCAGACCTGGGACAGGGGGCAGCGGGGAGCTGTTTTTT.